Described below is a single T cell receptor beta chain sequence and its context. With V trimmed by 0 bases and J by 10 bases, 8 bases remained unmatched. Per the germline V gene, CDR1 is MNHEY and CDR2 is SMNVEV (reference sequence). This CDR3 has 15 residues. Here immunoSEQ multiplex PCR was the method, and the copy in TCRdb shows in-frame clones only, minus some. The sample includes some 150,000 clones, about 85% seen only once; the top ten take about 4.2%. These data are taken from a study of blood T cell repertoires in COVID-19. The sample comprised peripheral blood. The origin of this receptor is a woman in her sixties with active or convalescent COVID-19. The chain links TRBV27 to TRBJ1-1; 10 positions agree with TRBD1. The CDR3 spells CASSLSMTTGGPAFF. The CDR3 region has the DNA TGTGCCAGCAGTTTATCTATGACGACAGGGGGCCCAGCTTTCTTT.